Listed below are T cell receptor beta chains from one sample, sequenced in a study of cytomegalovirus exposure and HLA in healthy donors. Method: immunoSEQ multiplex PCR; TCRdb's copy keeps in-frame clones and lacks some. The sample holds tens of thousands of clones; over 60% are singletons and the top ten take approximately 4.6%. Sequencing was done on a sample of PBMCs. The receptor source for this set is a woman in her 40s in good health and CMV-seropositive. The CDR3 runs from the conserved cysteine through the conserved F or W. Fields, in order: J gene, D gene, clone size, V gene, CDR3 DNA, CDR3 protein. A D gene is named only where the DNA matches it firmly. Size values are once, few and many counts, or a class for expanded clones, and some rows have none.

TRBJ2-7,TRBD2,NA,TRBV28,TGTGCCAGCAGTGGACTAGTCCTGGAGCAGTACTTC,CASSGLVLEQYF
TRBJ2-7,NA,NA,TRBV12-2,TGTGCAAGTCACAACGAACCGACTAGCCCATCCTACGAGCAGTACTTC,CASHNEPTSPSYEQYF
TRBJ2-2,TRBD2,NA,TRBV19,TGTGCCAGGGATAGCGGGAGAAACACCGGGGAGCTGTTTTTT,CARDSGRNTGELFF
TRBJ2-2,TRBD1,many,TRBV5-1,TGCGCCAGCAGCAGTGACAGGGGGTTTGCCGGGGAGCTGTTTTTT,CASSSDRGFAGELFF
TRBJ2-1,TRBD2,NA,TRBV7-8,TGTGCCAGCAGCCACGGGACTAGCGGGAGCTACAATGAGCAGTTCTTC,CASSHGTSGSYNEQFF
TRBJ2-1,TRBD2,few,TRBV10-3,TGTGCCATCAGTGCCCAGACTAGCGGGAGAGGTGAGCAGTTCTTC,CAISAQTSGRGEQFF
TRBJ2-1,NA,NA,TRBV27,TGTGCCAGCAGTACTATCAGGAGGGTGAGGGATGAGCAGTTCTTC,CASSTIRRVRDEQFF
TRBJ2-7,NA,once,TRBV2,TGTGCCAGCAGTGAGGGGGGGCGGAGATCTTACCACGAGCAGTACTTC,CASSEGGRRSYHEQYF
TRBJ2-2,NA,NA,TRBV28,TGTGCCAGCAGCCCCCGACGGGAGAACACCGGGGAGCTGTTTTTT,CASSPRRENTGELFF
TRBJ2-7,NA,NA,TRBV5-4,TGTGCCAGCAGCTCCAGAGACGGGGTGGGGGAGCAGTACTTC,CASSSRDGVGEQYF
TRBJ2-6,NA,few,TRBV5-6,TGTGCCAGCACGACCCGGCGGGGTTATGGGGCCAACGTCCTGACTTTC,CASTTRRGYGANVLTF
TRBJ2-7,TRBD1,NA,TRBV27,TGTGCCAGCAGGGGACAGGGCCCATACGAGCAGTACTTC,CASRGQGPYEQYF
TRBJ1-5,TRBD1,NA,TRBV2,TGTGCCAGCAGCGTGCGACCGGGACAGGGGGTTAGCAATCAGCCCCAGCATTTT,CASSVRPGQGVSNQPQHF
TRBJ2-1,NA,NA,TRBV19,TGTGCCAGTAGTAGGGGAGCGGGTGACTCCTACAATGAGCAGTTCTTC,CASSRGAGDSYNEQFF
TRBJ2-5,TRBD2,NA,TRBV11-2,TGTGCCAGCAGCTTATTCCCCCTAGCGGGAGGGCACTTC,CASSLFPLAGGHF
TRBJ2-1,TRBD2,NA,TRBV7-2,TGTGCCAGCAGCTCCCCCCTGGGTAGCGGGAGTAAGTATGAGCAGTTCTTC,CASSSPLGSGSKYEQFF
TRBJ1-5,NA,NA,TRBV19,TGTGCCAGTAGTCCCACCACAGGTAATCAGCCCCAGCATTTT,CASSPTTGNQPQHF
TRBJ1-6,NA,NA,TRBV25-1,TGTGCCAGCACCATCTCCAACAGGGAGGGAAATTCACCCCTCCACTTT,CASTISNREGNSPLHF
TRBJ1-4,NA,NA,TRBV6-1,TGTGCCAGTGGTAAAAGGACAGAGGGGGAAAAACTGTTTTTT,CASGKRTEGEKLFF
TRBJ2-1,TRBD2,few,TRBV6-6,TGTGCCAGCAGTTACGCGGGAGAGCAATACAATGAGCAGTTCTTC,CASSYAGEQYNEQFF
TRBJ1-1,TRBD1,NA,TRBV10-3,TGTGCCATCAGTGCGGATGGACAACAGGGGGAAGCTTTCTTT,CAISADGQQGEAFF
TRBJ2-7,TRBD1,NA,TRBV2,TGTGCCAGCAGTGATATCCAGGGGGCCTTTGAGCAGTACTTC,CASSDIQGAFEQYF
TRBJ1-6,TRBD1,NA,TRBV14,TGTGCCAGCAGCCAGACCGGGACAGGGCTTTCACCCCTCCACTTT,CASSQTGTGLSPLHF
TRBJ2-7,TRBD2,NA,TRBV5-6,TGTGCCAGCAGTTCTGAGGCGGGCGGGAGCTCCTACGAGCAGTACTTC,CASSSEAGGSSYEQYF